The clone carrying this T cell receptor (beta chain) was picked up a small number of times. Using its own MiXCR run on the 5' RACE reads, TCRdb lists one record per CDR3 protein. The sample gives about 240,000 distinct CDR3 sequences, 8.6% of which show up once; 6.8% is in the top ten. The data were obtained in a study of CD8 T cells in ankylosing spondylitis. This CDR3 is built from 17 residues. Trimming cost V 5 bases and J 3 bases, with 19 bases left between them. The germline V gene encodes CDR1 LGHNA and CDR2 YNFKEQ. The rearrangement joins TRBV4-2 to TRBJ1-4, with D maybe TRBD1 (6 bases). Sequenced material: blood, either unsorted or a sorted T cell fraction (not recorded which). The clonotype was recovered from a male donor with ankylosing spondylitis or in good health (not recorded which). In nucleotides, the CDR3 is TGTGCCAGCAGCGTCCCGGGGGGCGCAGGATCTAATGAAAAACTGTTTTTT. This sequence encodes CASSVPGGAGSNEKLFF.